Each of the 30 T cell receptor beta chains below was sequenced from the same sample in a study of shared clonotypes between healthy human individuals. Clones were sequenced by immunoSEQ multiplex PCR, and TCRdb holds only the in-frame ones, with some missing. The data contain fewer than 1.6 million clones, 98% to 99% of them singletons. Sequenced material: naive CD4+ T cells sorted from blood. Subset meaning: CD45RA+ positively selected. These receptors were taken from a man aged 30 to 39 in good health.

The chain uses TRBV15 and TRBJ1-4; possibly TRBD1 for D (5 bases). Trimming took 1 base from V and 0 from J, leaving 6 bases between them. Germline assignment: CDR1 LNHNV and CDR2 YYDKDF (reference sequence). The CDR3 spans 15 residues. The CDR3 here is CATSRAGTTNEKLFF. The CDR3 region has the DNA TGTGCCACCAGCAGAGCAGGGACAACTAATGAAAAACTGTTTTTT.

This chain links TRBV18 with TRBJ2-1; D is unresolved. CDR1 is KGHSH, CDR2 LQKENI, per germline. The CDR3 has 14 amino acids. V lost 3 bases to trimming and J lost 9 bases, with 15 bases between them. The DNA for the CDR3 is TGTGCCAGCTCACCTCTCGCAGAAGTCGGTGAGCAGTTCTTC. Its translation: CASSPLAEVGEQFF.

The sample holds one count of this clone. The chain carries TRBV4-1 and TRBJ1-1; D is unresolved. CDR1 is MGHRA and CDR2 is YSYEKL in the germline V gene. V gave up 1 base and J gave up 2 bases, with 17 bases separating them. There are 17 residues in the CDR3. The DNA of the CDR3 is TGCGCCAGCAGCCAAGGTCGGGTGGCGGGTATTAACACTGAAGCTTTCTTT. Protein product: CASSQGRVAGINTEAFF.

The CDR3 spells CASSDLDGFSNQPQHF. CDR3 sequence (DNA): TGTGCCAGCAGTGATTTAGATGGTTTCAGCAATCAGCCCCAGCATTTT. The chain carries TRBV28 and TRBJ1-5, with D unclear. Germline V CDR1 and CDR2: MDHEN, SYDVKM. The ends were cut back, 5 bases at V and 1 base at J, with 15 bases in the middle. The CDR3 loop spans 16 amino acids.

The rearrangement uses TRBV18 and TRBJ1-4; no reliable D call. Germline CDR1 reads KGHSH; CDR2 reads LQKENI. V was shortened by 4 bases and J by 0 bases, with 9 bases between the two germline ends. The CDR3 totals 15 residues. CDR3: CASSLLAATNEKLFF. The CDR3 DNA is TGTGCCAGCTCACTTTTAGCCGCAACTAATGAAAAACTGTTTTTT.

The rearrangement uses TRBV5-1 and TRBJ2-7; 16 nucleotides line up with TRBD2. CDR3 length: 17 amino acids. Germline CDR1 is SGHRS and CDR2 is YFSETQ. With 0 bases clipped from V and 6 bases from J, the junction kept 6 bases outside the gene matches. For the CDR3, the DNA is TGCGCCAGCAGCTTGGGGGGACTAGCGGGAGGGCCGGGCGAGCAGTACTTC. Translated: CASSLGGLAGGPGEQYF.

The genes are TRBV18 and TRBJ2-7; 9 bases are shared with TRBD1. The CDR3 is made up of 13 amino acids. CDR1 is KGHSH, CDR2 LQKENI, per germline. Unmatched junction bases numbered 3, after V lost 2 bases and J lost 7 bases. The CDR3 sequence is CASSPTGTGEQYF. In nucleotides, the CDR3 is TGTGCCAGCTCACCAACGGGGACAGGGGAGCAGTACTTC.

V gene TRBV19 combines with J gene TRBJ2-2; TRBD2 matches 8 bases. CDR1 is LNHDA and CDR2 is SQIVND in the germline V gene (reference sequence). The CDR3 length is 13 residues. V was clipped by 8 bases and J by 7 bases; unmatched bases: 6. CDR3 in DNA: TGTGCCAGTTCAGCGGGAGTGGGCGGGGAGCTGTTTTTT. This translates into CASSAGVGGELFF.

This clone was seen a single time. Other DNA sequences in this specimen translate into the identical CDR3. V gene TRBV10-3 combines with J gene TRBJ2-7; D is ambiguous. Germline loops: CDR1 ENHRY, CDR2 SYGVKD. The ends were cut back, 6 bases at V and 2 bases at J, with 8 bases in the middle. This CDR3 has 12 residues. The CDR3 region is CAIRGTTYEQYF. The DNA of the CDR3 is TGTGCCATCAGGGGAACCACCTACGAGCAGTACTTC.

The chain carries TRBV15 and TRBJ1-1; D is unclear. In germline, CDR1 is LNHNV, CDR2 YYDKDF (reference sequence). V was shortened by 8 bases and J by 0 bases, with 4 bases between the two germline ends. The CDR3 is 11 residues long. As DNA, the CDR3 is TGTGCCACCCGAATGAACACTGAAGCTTTCTTT. Its protein is CATRMNTEAFF. Supplemented by reference TRBV15 and TRBJ1-1, the full variable domain reads DAMVIQNPRYQVTQFGKPVTLSCSQTLNHNVMYWYQQKSSQAPKLLFHYYDKDFNNEADTPDNFQSRRPNTSFCFLDIRSPGLGDTAMYLCATRMNTEAFFGQGTRLTVV.

V usage is TRBV4-2 and J usage is TRBJ2-4, with a weak D call TRBD1 (7 bases). This CDR3 is built from 16 residues. V lost 0 bases, J lost 4 bases, and 13 bases lay in between. From germline, CDR1 is LGHNA and CDR2 YNFKEQ. CDR3 DNA sequence: TGTGCCAGCAGCCAAGAACGGCGGGACAGAAAAAACATTCAGTACTTC. Protein: CASSQERRDRKNIQYF.

The V gene is TRBV6-4, the J gene TRBJ2-2, with D tentatively TRBD2 (5 bases). Trimming pared 5 bases from V and 4 bases from J, leaving 11 bases between. Germline CDR1 is MRHNA and CDR2 is SNTAGT. The CDR3 is made up of 14 amino acids. CDR3 loop: CASSIGLFTGELFF. The CDR3 DNA reads TGTGCCAGCAGTATCGGACTGTTCACCGGGGAGCTGTTTTTT.

This chain uses TRBV6-1 with TRBJ2-4; 8 positions match TRBD1. The CDR3 has 17 amino acids. Looked up from germline, CDR1 is MNHNS and CDR2 is SASEGT. The trim removed 2 bases at V and 0 bases at J, leaving 6 bases unmatched. CDR3 DNA: TGTGCCAGCAGTGAAAGAGGGACAGGTGTAGCCAAAAACATTCAGTACTTC. Its protein is CASSERGTGVAKNIQYF.

The chain combines TRBV19 with TRBJ2-2; TRBD2 matches 8 bases. This CDR3 has 15 amino acids. The V gene's germline CDR1 is LNHDA and CDR2 SQIVND (reference sequence). V lost 1 base, J lost 9 bases, and 7 bases stayed unmatched. The CDR3 is CASSIGPGLARELFF. CDR3 DNA sequence: TGTGCCAGTAGTATAGGCCCCGGACTAGCAAGGGAGCTGTTTTTT.

The chain carries TRBV6-5 and TRBJ2-7; tentatively, D is TRBD1 (6 bases). CDR1 MNHEY and CDR2 SVGAGI come from the germline V gene. V lost 0 bases and J 3 bases, leaving 12 bases between the germline ends. The CDR3 spans 15 residues. The CDR3 reads CASSYSGQTHYEQYF. The CDR3 DNA reads as TGTGCCAGCAGTTACTCCGGACAGACCCACTACGAGCAGTACTTC.

The chain combines TRBV29-1 with TRBJ1-4, with 9 bases fitting TRBD1. CDR1 SQVTM and CDR2 ANQGSEA come from the germline V gene. The length of the CDR3 is 14 residues. Trimming cost V 8 bases and J 0 bases; bases outside gene matches: 4. For the CDR3, the DNA is TGCAGCACTAGGACAGGGGCAACTAATGAAAAACTGTTTTTT. Translated: CSTRTGATNEKLFF.

This rearrangement joins TRBV7-3 to TRBJ2-6; 8 nucleotides match TRBD1. Trimming removed 0 bases from V and 0 bases from J; junction bases left unmatched: 16. The germline CDR1 and CDR2 sequences are SGHTA and FQGTGA. The CDR3 spans 22 residues. CDR3 residues: CASSLTNRTRTGNGSGANVLTF. As DNA, the CDR3 is TGTGCCAGCAGCTTAACAAATCGGACTCGGACAGGGAACGGCTCTGGGGCCAACGTCCTGACTTTC. Full variable domain (missing parts from reference TRBV7-3 and TRBJ2-6): GAGVSQTPSNKVTEKGKYVELRCDPISGHTALYWYRQSLGQGPEFLIYFQGTGAADDSGLPNDRFFAVRPEGSVSTLKIQRTERGDSAVYLCASSLTNRTRTGNGSGANVLTFGAGSRLTVL.

The V gene is TRBV9, the J gene TRBJ2-3, with 7 positions matching TRBD2. Germline CDR1 SGDLS, CDR2 YYNGEE. With 0 bases clipped from V and 3 bases from J, the junction kept 10 bases outside the gene matches. The CDR3 consists of 17 residues. CDR3 nucleotides: TGTGCCAGCAGCGTAGACCCCCCAGCGGGACTGACAGATACGCAGTATTTT. As protein: CASSVDPPAGLTDTQYF. Filled out from reference TRBV9 and TRBJ2-3, the complete variable domain reads DSGVTQTPKHLITATGQRVTLRCSPRSGDLSVYWYQQSLDQGLQFLIQYYNGEERAKGNILERFSAQQFPDLHSELNLSSLELGDSALYFCASSVDPPAGLTDTQYFGPGTRLTVL.

This chain links TRBV4-3 with TRBJ2-3, with D unclear. The V end was cut by 3 bases, the J end by 4 bases, with 14 bases between. The CDR3 has 15 amino acids. CDR1 and CDR2 (germline): LGHNA, YSLEER. The CDR3 DNA sequence: TGCGCCAGCAGCCACCAAGGGAAGGGTCCAGATACGCAGTATTTT. Amino acid sequence: CASSHQGKGPDTQYF.

The V and J genes are TRBV18 and TRBJ2-2, with D uncertain. In germline, CDR1 is KGHSH, CDR2 LQKENI. This CDR3 has 15 residues. The V gene lost 1 base and the J gene lost 3 bases, with 9 bases spanning the gap. CDR3 coding DNA: TGTGCCAGCTCACCACAGCGCGATGACACCGGGGAGCTGTTTTTT. Its translation: CASSPQRDDTGELFF.

The chain uses TRBV7-2 and TRBJ2-3; no clear D. This CDR3 region has 15 residues. Germline V gives CDR1 SGHTA, CDR2 FQGNSA. The V gene lost 6 bases and the J gene lost 1 base, with 14 bases spanning the gap. CDR3 DNA: TGTGCCAGCAGTCGAGCCCCCACTGGCACAGATACGCAGTATTTT. This codes for CASSRAPTGTDTQYF.

Details on this clone: The germline gene is not matched at one end of the junction; a read error may be the cause. This chain uses TRBV7-7 with TRBJ2-2; perhaps TRBD2 as D (5 bases). Germline values: CDR1 SSHAT, CDR2 FNYEAQ (reference sequence). The CDR3 runs 17 residues. CDR3 in amino acids: CASSPDEGGRKTRELFF. CDR3 in DNA: TGTGCTAGCAGCCCAGACGAGGGTGGACGTAAGACCCGGGAGCTGTTTTTT.

The chain employs TRBV5-6 and TRBJ2-3, with 7 nucleotides matching TRBD2. V dropped 1 base and J dropped 0; count of bases not matched to a gene: 8. There are 17 residues in the CDR3. Germline V CDR1 and CDR2: SGHDT, YYEEEE. CDR3 protein: CASSLTGGTTSTDTQYF. DNA for the CDR3: TGTGCCAGCAGCTTGACCGGCGGGACTACGAGCACAGATACGCAGTATTTT.

This chain links TRBV5-4 with TRBJ2-7, with D possibly matching TRBD2 (7 bases). Trimming pared 4 bases from V and 4 bases from J, leaving 21 bases between. Germline V lookup: CDR1 SGHNT, CDR2 YYREEE (reference sequence). The CDR3 has 16 residues. The CDR3 loop reads CASSLSGGVPAYEQYF. The DNA of the CDR3 is TGTGCCAGCAGCCTGTCGGGGGGCGTACCGGCGTACGAGCAGTACTTC.

The chain employs TRBV2 and TRBJ1-1; the match to TRBD1 covers 10 bases. V shed 9 bases and J 1 base; nucleotides not matched to a gene: 8. Germline lookup yields CDR1 SNHLY and CDR2 FYNNEI. This CDR3 is 15 amino acids long. The CDR3 here is CASLGQGKRNTEAFF. The CDR3 nucleotides are TGTGCCAGTCTGGGACAGGGGAAGAGGAACACTGAAGCTTTCTTT. Full variable domain (remainder filled in from reference TRBV2 and TRBJ1-1): EPEVTQTPSHQVTQMGQEVILRCVPISNHLYFYWYRQILGQKVEFLVSFYNNEISEKSEIFDDQFSVERPDGSNFTLKIRSTKLEDSAMYFCASLGQGKRNTEAFFGQGTRLTVV.

The V call is TRBV4-1, the J call TRBJ2-2; TRBD1 agrees at 8 bases. The CDR3 runs to 17 residues. Trimming cost V 1 base and J 6 bases; bases outside gene matches: 10. Per the germline V gene, CDR1 is MGHRA and CDR2 is YSYEKL. The CDR3 reads CASSQGGQGVVAGELFF. Written as DNA, the CDR3 is TGCGCCAGCAGCCAAGGAGGACAGGGTGTGGTGGCCGGGGAGCTGTTTTTT.

The chain is built from TRBV19 and TRBJ2-7; 8 bases align to TRBD1. Germline V gene data show CDR1 as LNHDA and CDR2 as SQIVND (reference sequence). The V segment lost 3 bases and the J segment 6 bases; nucleotides outside the gene matches: 10. The CDR3 has 15 amino acids. CDR3 in DNA: TGTGCCAGTAGTATCCTCGGACAGGGCCTAGGCGAGCAGTACTTC. Translation: CASSILGQGLGEQYF.

The rearrangement links TRBV28 to TRBJ2-1, with 10 positions matching TRBD2. The germline gives CDR1 MDHEN, CDR2 SYDVKM. Trimming removed 7 bases from V and 7 bases from J; junction bases left unmatched: 13. This CDR3 is 16 amino acids long. CDR3 DNA: TGTGCCAGCACCCTTCCTTCTAGCGGGAGTCGGAATGAGCAGTTCTTC. Its translation is CASTLPSSGSRNEQFF.

V and J are TRBV19 and TRBJ2-2; D is uncertain. The CDR3 is 13 residues long. V was clipped by 10 bases and J by 4 bases, with 13 bases between them. Germline V gives CDR1 LNHDA, CDR2 SQIVND (reference sequence). This chain's CDR3 is CATLDLGTGELFF. In nucleotides, the CDR3 is TGTGCCACTTTGGACCTCGGCACCGGGGAGCTGTTTTTT.

V usage is TRBV10-3 and J usage is TRBJ2-6, with D possibly being TRBD1 (6 bases). This CDR3 comprises 15 residues. V was pared by 6 bases and J by 0 bases, with 9 bases between. The germline V gene has CDR1 ENHRY and CDR2 SYGVKD. CDR3 protein: CAIRYRDSGANVLTF. Written as DNA, the CDR3 is TGTGCCATCAGGTACAGGGACTCTGGGGCCAACGTCCTGACTTTC.